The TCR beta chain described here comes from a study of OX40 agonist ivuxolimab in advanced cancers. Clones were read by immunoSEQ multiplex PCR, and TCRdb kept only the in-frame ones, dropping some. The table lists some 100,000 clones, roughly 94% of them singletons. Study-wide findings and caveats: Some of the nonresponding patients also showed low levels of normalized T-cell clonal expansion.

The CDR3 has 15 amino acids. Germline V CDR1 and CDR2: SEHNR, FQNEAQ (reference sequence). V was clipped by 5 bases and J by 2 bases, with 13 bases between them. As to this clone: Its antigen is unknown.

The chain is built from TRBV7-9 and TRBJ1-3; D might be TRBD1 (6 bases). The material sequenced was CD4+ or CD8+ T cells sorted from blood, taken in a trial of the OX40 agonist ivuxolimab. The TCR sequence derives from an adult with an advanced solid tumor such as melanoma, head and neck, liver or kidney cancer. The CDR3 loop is CASSNISGAGNTIYF. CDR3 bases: TGTGCCAGCAGCAACATATCAGGGGCTGGAAACACCATATATTTT. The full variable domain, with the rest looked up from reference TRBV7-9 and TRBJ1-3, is DTGVSQNPRHKITKRGQNVTFRCDPISEHNRLYWYRQTLGQGPEFLTYFQNEAQLEKSRLLSDRFSAERPKGSFSTLEIQRTEQGDSAMYLCASSNISGAGNTIYFGEGSWLTVV.